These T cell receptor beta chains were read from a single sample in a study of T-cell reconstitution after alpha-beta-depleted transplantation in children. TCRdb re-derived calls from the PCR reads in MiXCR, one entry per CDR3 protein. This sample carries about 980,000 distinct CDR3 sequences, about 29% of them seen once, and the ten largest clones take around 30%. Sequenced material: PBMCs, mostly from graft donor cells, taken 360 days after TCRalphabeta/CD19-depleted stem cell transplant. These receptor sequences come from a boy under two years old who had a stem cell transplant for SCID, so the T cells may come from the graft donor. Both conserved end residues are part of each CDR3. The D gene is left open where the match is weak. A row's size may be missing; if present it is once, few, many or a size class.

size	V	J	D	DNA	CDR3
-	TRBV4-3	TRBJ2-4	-	TGCGCCAGCAGCCAAGATCGACGGCAGGGAAGGAACATTCAGTACTTC	CASSQDRRQGRNIQYF
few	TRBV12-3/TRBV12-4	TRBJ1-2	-	TGTGCCAGCAGTTTAGCCTACAGGGCTGGCTACACCTTC	CASSLAYRAGYTF
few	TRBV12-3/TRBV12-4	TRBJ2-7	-	TGTGCCAGCAGTTATTCATGGGAGGCCATCTACGAGCAGTACTTC	CASSYSWEAIYEQYF
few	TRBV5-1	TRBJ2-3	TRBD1	TGCGCCAGCACCGGACAGGGGGCGACAGATACGCAGTATTTT	CASTGQGATDTQYF
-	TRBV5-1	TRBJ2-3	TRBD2	TGCGCCAGCAGCTTTGGGGCTAGCGGGTTATCAGATATGCAGTATTTT	CASSFGASGLSDMQYF
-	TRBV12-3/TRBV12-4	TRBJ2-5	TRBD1	TGTGCCAGCGATATACAGGGGCTGGGGGATACGGAGACCCAGTACTTC	CASDIQGLGDTETQYF
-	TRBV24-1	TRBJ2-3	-	TGTGCCACCAGTGCCTCCGGGCTTACAGATACGCAGTATTTT	CATSASGLTDTQYF
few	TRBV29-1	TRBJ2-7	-	TGCAGCGTTGAGGCCCAGTCCTACGAGCAGTACTTC	CSVEAQSYEQYF
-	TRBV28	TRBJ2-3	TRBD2	TGTGCCAGCAGACAAACGGTAGCGGGACCTACGCAGTATTTT	CASRQTVAGPTQYF
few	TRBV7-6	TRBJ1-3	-	TGTGCCAGCAGCCTGACAGGAGGACCCTCTGGAAACACCATATATTTT	CASSLTGGPSGNTIYF
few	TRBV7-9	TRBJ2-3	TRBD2	TGTGCCAGCAGCCGAGCGGGGGGCTTCACAGATACGCAGTATTTT	CASSRAGGFTDTQYF
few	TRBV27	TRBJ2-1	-	TGTGCCAGCGGGCAGGGTGTACATGAGCAGTTCTTC	CASGQGVHEQFF
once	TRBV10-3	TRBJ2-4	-	TGTGCCATCAGTGATAGGGAGACGCAATCCGGAGGCATTCAGTACTTC	CAISDRETQSGGIQYF
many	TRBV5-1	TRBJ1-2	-	TGCGCCAGCAGCTCGGAATTGAGTGGCTACACCTTC	CASSSELSGYTF
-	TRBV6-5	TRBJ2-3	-	TGTGCCAGCAGTTATTCCGACCGTGGGGGCACAGATACGCAGTATTTT	CASSYSDRGGTDTQYF
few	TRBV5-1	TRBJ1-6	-	TGCGCCAGCCCTAGAAGGAGGAGGGACGCTACTTCACCCCTCCACTTT	CASPRRRRDATSPLHF
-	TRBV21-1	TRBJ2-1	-	TGTGCCACTAAGGACCGCGCGAGGCCCTACAATGAGCAGTTCTTC	CATKDRARPYNEQFF
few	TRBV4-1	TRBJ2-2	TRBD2	TGCGCCAGCAGCCAACGGGGGGGATGGAACACCGGGGAGCTGTTTTTT	CASSQRGGWNTGELFF
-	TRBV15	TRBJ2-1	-	TGTGCCACCAGCAGAGACTGGGGGGGCTTGGATGAGCAGTTCTTC	CATSRDWGGLDEQFF
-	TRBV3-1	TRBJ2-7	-	TGTGCCAGCAGCCAAGACGAGTGTATATCCTACGAGCAGTACTTC	CASSQDECISYEQYF
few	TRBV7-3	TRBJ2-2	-	TGTGCCAGCAGCAGACTAGTTCCCGGGGAGCTGTTTTTT	CASSRLVPGELFF
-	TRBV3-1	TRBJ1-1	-	TGTGCCAGCAGCCATGCAGGGGCCACTGAAGCTTTCTTT	CASSHAGATEAFF
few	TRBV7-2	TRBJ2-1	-	TGTGCCAGCAGCTTAAGGTGGGGGCGCCTTTACAATGAGCAGTTCTTC	CASSLRWGRLYNEQFF
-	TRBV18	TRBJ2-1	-	TGTGCCAGCTCACCACCAGAGGGTAAGGGATACAATGAGCAGTTCTTC	CASSPPEGKGYNEQFF
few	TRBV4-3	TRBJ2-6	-	TGCGCCAGCAGCCAAGAGGGCTCTGGGGCCAACGTCCTGACTTTC	CASSQEGSGANVLTF
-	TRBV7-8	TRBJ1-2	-	TGTGCCAGCAGCTCGGAGAGCGTTTACTATGGCTACACCTTC	CASSSESVYYGYTF
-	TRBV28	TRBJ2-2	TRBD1	TGTGCCAGCAGTCTCCGACAGGGGATTGGGAACGGGGAGCTGTTTTTT	CASSLRQGIGNGELFF
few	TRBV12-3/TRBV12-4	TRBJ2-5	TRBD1	TGTGCCAGCAGTTTAGCCCTCGGGGGGGGACAGGGGGCGCTTGCTGAGACCCAGTACTTC	CASSLALGGGQGALAETQYF
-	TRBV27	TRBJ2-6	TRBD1	TGTGCCAGCAGTTTACACCTTACAGGGGGCGCTGGGGCCAACGTCCTGACTTTC	CASSLHLTGGAGANVLTF
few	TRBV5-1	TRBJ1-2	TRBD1	TGCGCCAGCAGCCTAGAAATGGACAGGGGATATAACTATGGCTACACCTTC	CASSLEMDRGYNYGYTF
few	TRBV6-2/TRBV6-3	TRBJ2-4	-	TGTGCCAGCAGTTACTTGAGGACATTCCCGGGGAAAAACATTCAGTACTTC	CASSYLRTFPGKNIQYF
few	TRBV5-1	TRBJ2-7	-	TGCGCCAGCAGCTTGAGTGGCGTCGAACTAAGCTACGAGCAGTACTTC	CASSLSGVELSYEQYF
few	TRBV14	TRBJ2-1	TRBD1	TGTGCCAGCAGCCAAGATTATGGTCGGACAGGGATCAATGAGCAGTTCTTC	CASSQDYGRTGINEQFF